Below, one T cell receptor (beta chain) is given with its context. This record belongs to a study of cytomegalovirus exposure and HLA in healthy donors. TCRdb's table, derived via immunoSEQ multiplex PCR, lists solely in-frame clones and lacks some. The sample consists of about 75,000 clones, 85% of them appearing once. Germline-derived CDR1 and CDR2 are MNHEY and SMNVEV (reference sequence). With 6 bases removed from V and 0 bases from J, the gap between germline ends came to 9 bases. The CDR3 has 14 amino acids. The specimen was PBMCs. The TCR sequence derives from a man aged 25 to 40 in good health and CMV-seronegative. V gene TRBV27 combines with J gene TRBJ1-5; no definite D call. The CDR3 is CASRTENSNQPQHF. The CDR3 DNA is TGTGCCAGCAGGACGGAGAATAGCAATCAGCCCCAGCATTTT.